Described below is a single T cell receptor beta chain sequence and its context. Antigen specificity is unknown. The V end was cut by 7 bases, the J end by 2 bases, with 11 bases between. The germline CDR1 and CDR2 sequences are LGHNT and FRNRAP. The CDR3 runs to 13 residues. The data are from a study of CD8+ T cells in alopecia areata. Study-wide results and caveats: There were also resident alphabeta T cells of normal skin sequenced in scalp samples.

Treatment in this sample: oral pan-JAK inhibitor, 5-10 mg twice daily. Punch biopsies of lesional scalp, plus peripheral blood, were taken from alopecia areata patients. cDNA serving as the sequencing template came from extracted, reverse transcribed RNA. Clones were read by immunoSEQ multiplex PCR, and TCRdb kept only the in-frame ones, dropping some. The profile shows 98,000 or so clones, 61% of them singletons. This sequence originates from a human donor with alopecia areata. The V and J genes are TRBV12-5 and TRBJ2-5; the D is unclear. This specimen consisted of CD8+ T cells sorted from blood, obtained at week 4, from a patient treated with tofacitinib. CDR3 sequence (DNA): TGTGCTAGTGCCCCGGACGAACAAGAGACCCAGTACTTC. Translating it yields CASAPDEQETQYF. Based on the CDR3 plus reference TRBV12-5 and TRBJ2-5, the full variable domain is DARVTQTPRHKVTEMGQEVTMRCQPILGHNTVFWYRQTMMQGLELLAYFRNRAPLDDSGMPKDRFSAEMPDATLATLKIQPSEPRDSAVYFCASAPDEQETQYFGPGTRLLVL.